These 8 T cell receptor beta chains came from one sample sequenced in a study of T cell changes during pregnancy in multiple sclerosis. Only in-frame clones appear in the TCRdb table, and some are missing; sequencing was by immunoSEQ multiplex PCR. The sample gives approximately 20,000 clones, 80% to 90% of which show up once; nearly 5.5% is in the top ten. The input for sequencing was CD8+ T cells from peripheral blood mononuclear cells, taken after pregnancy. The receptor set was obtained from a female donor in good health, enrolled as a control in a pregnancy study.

CDR3 nucleotides: TGTGCCTGGAGCCCTATATACTATGGCTACACCTTC. It is translated as CAWSPIYYGYTF. The V and J genes are TRBV30 and TRBJ1-2, with D unclear. The V and J ends lost 3 bases and 3 bases respectively, with 8 bases between them. The CDR3 runs to 12 residues. Germline V CDR1 and CDR2: GTSNPN, SVGIG (reference sequence).

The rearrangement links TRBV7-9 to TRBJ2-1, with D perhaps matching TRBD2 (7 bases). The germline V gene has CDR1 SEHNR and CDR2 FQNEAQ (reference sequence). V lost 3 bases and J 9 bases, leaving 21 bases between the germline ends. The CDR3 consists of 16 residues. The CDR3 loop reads CASSLLLGGKGGEQFF. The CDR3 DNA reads TGTGCCAGCAGCTTGCTATTGGGGGGGAAGGGGGGTGAGCAGTTCTTC.

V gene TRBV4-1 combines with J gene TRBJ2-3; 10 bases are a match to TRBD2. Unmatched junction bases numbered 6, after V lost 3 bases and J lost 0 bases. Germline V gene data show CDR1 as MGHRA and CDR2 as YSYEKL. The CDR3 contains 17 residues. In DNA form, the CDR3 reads TGCGCCAGCAGCCAGATCCTAGCGGGGGTTAGCACAGATACGCAGTATTTT. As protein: CASSQILAGVSTDTQYF.

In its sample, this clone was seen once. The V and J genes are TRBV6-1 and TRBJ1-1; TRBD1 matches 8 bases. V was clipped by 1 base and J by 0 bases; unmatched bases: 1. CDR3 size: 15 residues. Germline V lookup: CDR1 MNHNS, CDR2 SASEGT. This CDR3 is CASSEGTGMNTEAFF. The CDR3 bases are TGTGCCAGCAGTGAAGGGACAGGGATGAACACTGAAGCTTTCTTT.

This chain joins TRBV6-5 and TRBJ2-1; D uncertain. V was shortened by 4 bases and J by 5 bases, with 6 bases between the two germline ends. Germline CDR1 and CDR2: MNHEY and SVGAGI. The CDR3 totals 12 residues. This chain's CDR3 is CASSSLDNEQFF. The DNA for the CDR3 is TGTGCCAGCAGTTCACTGGACAATGAGCAGTTCTTC.

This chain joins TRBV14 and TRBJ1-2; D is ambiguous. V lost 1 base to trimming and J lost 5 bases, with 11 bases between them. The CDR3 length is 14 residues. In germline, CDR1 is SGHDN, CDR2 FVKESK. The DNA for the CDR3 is TGTGCCAGCAGCCAAGTTTCAGAATTTTATGGCTACACCTTC. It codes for CASSQVSEFYGYTF.

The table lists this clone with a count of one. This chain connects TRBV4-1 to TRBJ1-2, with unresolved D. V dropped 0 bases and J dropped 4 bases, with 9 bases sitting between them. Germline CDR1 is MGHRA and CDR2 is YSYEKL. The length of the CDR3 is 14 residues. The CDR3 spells CASSQDAGGYGYTF. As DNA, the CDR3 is TGCGCCAGCAGCCAAGATGCCGGAGGCTATGGCTACACCTTC.

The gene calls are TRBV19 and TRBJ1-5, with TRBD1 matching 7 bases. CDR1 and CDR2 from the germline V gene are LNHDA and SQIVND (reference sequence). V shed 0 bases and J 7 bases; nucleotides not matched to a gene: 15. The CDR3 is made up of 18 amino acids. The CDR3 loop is CASSIDLETRGIGQPQHF. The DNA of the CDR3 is TGTGCCAGTAGTATAGATCTAGAAACCAGGGGGATTGGACAGCCCCAGCATTTT.